This T cell receptor (beta chain) was identified during a study of blood T cell repertoires in COVID-19. Study-wide background: The analysed material was cDNA or gDNA that came from T cells, B-cell-depleted T cells, or PBMCs.

Repertoires were generated with immunoSEQ multiplex PCR, while TCRdb's copy carries only in-frame clones and drops some. The top ten clones hold approximately 2% of a sample with over 200,000 clones, approximately 80% of them seen once. The study counted Cohort 3 donors as recovered given two negative PCRs, clearance, or symptom resolution. The V segment lost 6 bases and the J segment 3 bases; nucleotides outside the gene matches: 5. The germline gives CDR1 LGHNA, CDR2 YNFKEQ. This CDR3 region has 17 residues. This sequence joins TRBV4-2 and TRBJ2-6; 13 positions match TRBD2. The source material was PBMCs or T cells enriched from blood (not recorded which). The source of this sequence is a man in his sixties who had recovered from COVID-19. CDR3 nucleotide sequence: TGTGCCAGCAGTGCCGGGACTAGCGGGGATGGGGCCAACGTCCTGACTTTC. This codes for CASSAGTSGDGANVLTF.